This is a list of T cell receptor beta chains from one sample in a study of shared clonotypes between healthy human individuals. Profiled with immunoSEQ multiplex PCR; TCRdb holds only in-frame clones, not every one. Here the sample spans fewer than 2.5 million clones, over 85% being singletons. Input material: naive CD4+ T cells from PBMCs. Receptors were obtained from a young man in good health. Some clones in this sample may be carry-over from other donors' samples. The conserved cysteine and the conserved F or W are not part of the CDR3 here. Fields, in order: CDR3 protein, CDR3 length, J gene, V gene.

CDR3: ASSLTSGRAGETQY
length: 14
J: TRBJ2-5
V: TRBV5-8

CDR3: ASSLGAWEKLF
length: 11
J: TRBJ1-4
V: TRBV5-1

CDR3: SVGQPSGANVLT
length: 12
J: TRBJ2-6
V: TRBV29-1

CDR3: ASSQAGAGNTEAF
length: 13
J: TRBJ1-1
V: TRBV4-1

CDR3: SVAGILGTGELF
length: 12
J: TRBJ2-2
V: TRBV29-1

CDR3: ASSLGGGTSGREQY
length: 14
J: TRBJ2-7
V: TRBV5-4

CDR3: ASSFGTRRWETQY
length: 13
J: TRBJ2-5
V: TRBV5-1

CDR3: ASSFEGTSNQPQH
length: 13
J: TRBJ1-5
V: TRBV5-1

CDR3: ASRLERGSTDTQY
length: 13
J: TRBJ2-3
V: TRBV19

CDR3: ASSPTDRGEAF
length: 11
J: TRBJ1-1
V: TRBV18

CDR3: ASSTPLSGRAGETQY
length: 15
J: TRBJ2-3
V: TRBV9

CDR3: ASSIQEHTEAF
length: 11
J: TRBJ1-1
V: TRBV7-6

CDR3: ASSEIGGLAAGNEQF
length: 15
J: TRBJ2-1
V: TRBV6-1

CDR3: ASSSSGTGELF
length: 11
J: TRBJ2-2
V: TRBV28

CDR3: ASSNRGREQY
length: 10
J: TRBJ2-7
V: TRBV11-3

CDR3: ASSLGGLDNNEQF
length: 13
J: TRBJ2-1
V: TRBV5-1

CDR3: ASSPRQGEQY
length: 10
J: TRBJ2-7
V: TRBV5-1

CDR3: AWSVRWLGTEAF
length: 12
J: TRBJ1-1
V: TRBV30

CDR3: ASSMGGGVTNVLT
length: 13
J: TRBJ2-6
V: TRBV6-5

CDR3: ATSSWKTEASGNTIY
length: 15
J: TRBJ1-3
V: TRBV15

CDR3: ASSVGLAGRAQETQY
length: 15
J: TRBJ2-5
V: TRBV5-1

CDR3: ASSLGQGADTIY
length: 12
J: TRBJ1-3
V: TRBV5-1

CDR3: ASSSGGASQETQY
length: 13
J: TRBJ2-5
V: TRBV5-4

CDR3: ASSERATYSNQPQH
length: 14
J: TRBJ1-5
V: TRBV6-1

CDR3: ASSALTSMNTEAF
length: 13
J: TRBJ1-1
V: TRBV7-7

CDR3: SGTSGGGSEQF
length: 11
J: TRBJ2-1
V: TRBV29-1

CDR3: SVGLAGTGEQY
length: 11
J: TRBJ2-7
V: TRBV29-1

CDR3: ASRWGHEQY
length: 9
J: TRBJ2-7
V: TRBV5-6

CDR3: ASSLLTGTNTGELF
length: 14
J: TRBJ2-2
V: TRBV5-6

CDR3: ASSQVQGRVTGELF
length: 14
J: TRBJ2-2
V: TRBV14

CDR3: ASSLQGPPYEQY
length: 12
J: TRBJ2-7
V: TRBV7-9

CDR3: ASSLGPQVTYEQY
length: 13
J: TRBJ2-7
V: TRBV5-1

CDR3: ASSQDFPKQTDTQY
length: 14
J: TRBJ2-3
V: TRBV4-3

CDR3: ASSLAGTGSSTDTQY
length: 15
J: TRBJ2-3
V: TRBV5-1

CDR3: ASSAGTSGRTEAF
length: 13
J: TRBJ1-1
V: TRBV6-5

CDR3: ASSVSGRAHNEQF
length: 13
J: TRBJ2-1
V: TRBV9

CDR3: ASSRTGGVHNEQF
length: 13
J: TRBJ2-1
V: TRBV28

CDR3: ASSLGAGGSGETQY
length: 14
J: TRBJ2-5
V: TRBV11-2

CDR3: ASREQGFTYEQY
length: 12
J: TRBJ2-7
V: TRBV6-1

CDR3: ASSILSTIY
length: 9
J: TRBJ1-3
V: TRBV19

CDR3: ASSPSTGEGDTQY
length: 13
J: TRBJ2-3
V: TRBV18

CDR3: ASSQQGTGQAF
length: 11
J: TRBJ1-1
V: TRBV2

CDR3: ASSQGSARAREAF
length: 13
J: TRBJ1-1
V: TRBV4-1

CDR3: SASDGGSYEQY
length: 11
J: TRBJ2-7
V: TRBV29-1

CDR3: ASSDFDNQPQH
length: 11
J: TRBJ1-5
V: TRBV6-1

CDR3: ASSRGGSEQF
length: 10
J: TRBJ2-1
V: TRBV19

CDR3: SVYDPGNHGGGYT
length: 13
J: TRBJ1-2
V: TRBV29-1

CDR3: ASRSNRGADEKLF
length: 13
J: TRBJ1-4
V: TRBV6-5

CDR3: ASSHRDVKAAF
length: 11
J: TRBJ1-1
V: TRBV6-5

CDR3: ASSLSLSTSGSLYEQF
length: 16
J: TRBJ2-1
V: TRBV5-1

CDR3: ASSLAGNTEAF
length: 11
J: TRBJ1-1
V: TRBV7-6

CDR3: ASSYDHQPQH
length: 10
J: TRBJ1-5
V: TRBV7-9

CDR3: AIRASGVPTDTQY
length: 13
J: TRBJ2-3
V: TRBV10-3

CDR3: ASSPGQGELF
length: 10
J: TRBJ2-2
V: TRBV18

CDR3: ASSLGQSGNTIY
length: 12
J: TRBJ1-3
V: TRBV7-9

CDR3: ASSFRLAGANEQF
length: 13
J: TRBJ2-1
V: TRBV7-3

CDR3: ASSELLGGGGFNEKLF
length: 16
J: TRBJ1-4
V: TRBV6-1

CDR3: ASSPPRGSSYEQY
length: 13
J: TRBJ2-7
V: TRBV5-4

CDR3: ASSLGQAEQY
length: 10
J: TRBJ2-7
V: TRBV5-6

CDR3: ASSPLTGTVYNEQF
length: 14
J: TRBJ2-1
V: TRBV18